The rows below give T cell receptor beta chains drawn from one sample of a study of blood T cells in healthy people across ages. TCRdb re-analysed the 5' RACE reads in MiXCR, keeping a single row per CDR3 protein. The table lists about a million distinct CDR3 sequences, roughly half of them singletons. Sequenced material: blood. These receptors came from a woman aged 60 to 75 in good health. The CDR3 runs from the conserved cysteine through the conserved F or W. The D gene is left open where the match is weak. Rows may omit the clone size; those that give it use once, few, many or a size class.

v_call	d_call	j_call	clone_size	cdr3_aa	cdr3_nt
TRBV7-3	TRBD1	TRBJ2-1	.	CASSPQGTVSNEQFF	TGTGCCAGCAGCCCACAGGGGACAGTTTCCAATGAGCAGTTCTTC
TRBV14	TRBD1	TRBJ1-6	.	CASSQGWTGPSPLHF	TGTGCCAGCAGCCAAGGTTGGACAGGGCCTTCACCCCTCCACTTT
TRBV29-1	.	TRBJ1-2	.	CSVGWGGLRYGYTF	TGCAGCGTTGGGTGGGGGGGTTTACGCTATGGCTACACCTTC
TRBV20-1	TRBD1	TRBJ1-2	.	CSASASTGGAGYTF	TGCAGTGCTAGTGCCTCTACAGGGGGCGCTGGCTACACCTTC
TRBV4-2	TRBD2	TRBJ2-5	.	CASSQDGAGGPREQYF	TGTGCCAGCAGCCAAGACGGAGCGGGAGGGCCTCGGGAGCAGTACTTC
TRBV4-3	TRBD2	TRBJ2-1	few	CASSQEAISGPGNEQFF	TGCGCCAGCAGCCAAGAGGCGATTAGCGGGCCCGGCAATGAGCAGTTCTTC
TRBV3-1	TRBD2	TRBJ2-1	.	CASSRGTSGVGEQFF	TGTGCCAGCAGCCGTGGGACTAGCGGGGTTGGTGAGCAGTTCTTC
TRBV5-5	TRBD2	TRBJ2-1	.	CASSLSGSEQFF	TGTGCCAGCAGCTTAAGCGGGAGTGAGCAGTTCTTC
TRBV18	.	TRBJ1-1	.	CASSPVSGDTEAFF	TGTGCCAGCTCACCGGTTTCGGGGGACACTGAAGCTTTCTTT
TRBV20-1	TRBD2	TRBJ2-1	few	CSPLGLGTYNEQFF	TGCAGTCCCCTGGGACTAGGGACATACAATGAGCAGTTCTTC
TRBV5-1	.	TRBJ2-7	.	CASSLVFGTPTPYEQYF	TGCGCCAGCAGCTTGGTTTTCGGGACACCCACCCCCTACGAGCAGTACTTC
TRBV4-1	TRBD1	TRBJ2-6	few	CASRLRDRDYGANVLTF	TGCGCCAGCAGACTCCGGGACAGGGACTATGGGGCCAACGTCCTGACTTTC
TRBV7-2	.	TRBJ2-1	once	CASSLTGISYNEQFF	TGTGCCAGCAGCTTAACCGGGATCTCCTACAATGAGCAGTTTTTC
TRBV20-1	.	TRBJ1-1	.	CSAKPRIMNTEAFF	TGCAGTGCTAAGCCCAGGATCATGAACACTGAAGCTTTCTTT
TRBV12-3/TRBV12-4	TRBD2	TRBJ2-7	once	CASRLAGEGNEQYF	TGTGCCAGCAGACTAGCGGGAGAAGGAAACGAGCAGTACTTC
TRBV7-3	.	TRBJ2-3	few	CASSPQPVGDTQYF	TGTGCCAGCAGCCCACAGCCGGTTGGAGATACGCAGTATTTT
TRBV6-6	TRBD1	TRBJ1-5	.	CASSYSGQGGNQPQHF	TGTGCCAGCAGTTACTCCGGACAGGGGGGCAATCAGCCCCAGCATTTT